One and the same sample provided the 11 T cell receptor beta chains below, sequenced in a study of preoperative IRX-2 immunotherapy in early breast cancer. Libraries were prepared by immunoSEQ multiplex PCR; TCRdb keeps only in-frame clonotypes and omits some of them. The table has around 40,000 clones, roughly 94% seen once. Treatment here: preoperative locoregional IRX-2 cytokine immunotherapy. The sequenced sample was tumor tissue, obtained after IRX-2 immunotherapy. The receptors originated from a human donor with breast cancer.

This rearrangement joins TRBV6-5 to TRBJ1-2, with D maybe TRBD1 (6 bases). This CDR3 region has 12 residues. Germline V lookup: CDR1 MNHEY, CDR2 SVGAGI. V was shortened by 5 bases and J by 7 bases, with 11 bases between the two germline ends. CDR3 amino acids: CASSPQGGGYTF. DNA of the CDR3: TGTGCCAGCAGTCCACAGGGAGGTGGCTACACCTTC.

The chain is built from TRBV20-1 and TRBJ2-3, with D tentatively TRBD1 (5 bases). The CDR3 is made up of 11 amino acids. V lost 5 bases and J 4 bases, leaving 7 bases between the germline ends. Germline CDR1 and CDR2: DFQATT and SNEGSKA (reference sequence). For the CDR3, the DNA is TGCAGTGCTCGCAGGGCAGATACGCAGTATTTT. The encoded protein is CSARRADTQYF.

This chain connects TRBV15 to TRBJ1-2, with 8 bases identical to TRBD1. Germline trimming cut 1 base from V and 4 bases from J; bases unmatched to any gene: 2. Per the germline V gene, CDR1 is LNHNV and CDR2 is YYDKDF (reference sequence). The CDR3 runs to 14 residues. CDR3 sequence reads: CATSRGTGTYGYTF. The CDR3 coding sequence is TGTGCCACCAGCAGAGGGACAGGGACCTATGGCTACACCTTC.

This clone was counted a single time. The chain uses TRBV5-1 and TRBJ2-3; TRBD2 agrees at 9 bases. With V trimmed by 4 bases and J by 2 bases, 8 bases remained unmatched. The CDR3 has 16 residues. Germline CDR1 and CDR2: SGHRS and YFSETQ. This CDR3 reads CASSRKRGVITDTQYF. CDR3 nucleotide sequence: TGCGCCAGCAGCCGGAAGCGGGGGGTTATCACAGATACGCAGTATTTT.

Here the CDR3 DNA reads TGCGCCAGCAGCCTAGACGGGACAGGGAACATGAACACTGAAGCTTTCTTT. Translated: CASSLDGTGNMNTEAFF. The V gene is TRBV4-3, the J gene TRBJ1-1, with 9 bases matching TRBD1. This CDR3 is 17 amino acids long. The ends lost 4 bases at V and 0 bases at J; junction bases unmatched: 9. The germline V gene has CDR1 LGHNA and CDR2 YSLEER.

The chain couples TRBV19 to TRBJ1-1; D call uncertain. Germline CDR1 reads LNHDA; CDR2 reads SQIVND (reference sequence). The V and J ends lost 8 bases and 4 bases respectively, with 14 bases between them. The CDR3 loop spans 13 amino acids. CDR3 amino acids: CASREGRATEAFF. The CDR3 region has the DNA TGTGCCAGTCGGGAAGGGAGGGCCACTGAAGCTTTCTTT.

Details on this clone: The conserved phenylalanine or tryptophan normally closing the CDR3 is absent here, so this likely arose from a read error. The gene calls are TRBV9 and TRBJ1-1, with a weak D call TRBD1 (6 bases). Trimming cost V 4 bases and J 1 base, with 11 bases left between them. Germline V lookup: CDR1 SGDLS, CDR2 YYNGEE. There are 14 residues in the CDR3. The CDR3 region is CASSPQTGNTEAFL. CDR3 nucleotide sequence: TGTGCCAGCAGCCCCCAGACAGGGAACACTGAAGCTTTCCTT.

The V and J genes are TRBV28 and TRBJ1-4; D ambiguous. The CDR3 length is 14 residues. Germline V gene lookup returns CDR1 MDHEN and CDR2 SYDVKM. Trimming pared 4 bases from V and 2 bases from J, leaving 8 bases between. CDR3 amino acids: CASSSGMTNEKLFF. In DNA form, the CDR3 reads TGTGCCAGCAGTTCAGGCATGACTAATGAAAAACTGTTTTTT.

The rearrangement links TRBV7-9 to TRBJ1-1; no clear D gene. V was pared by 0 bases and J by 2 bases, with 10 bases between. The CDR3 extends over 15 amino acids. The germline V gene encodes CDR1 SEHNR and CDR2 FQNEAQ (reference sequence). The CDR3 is CASSLARGFNTEAFF. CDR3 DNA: TGTGCCAGCAGCTTAGCACGAGGATTTAACACTGAAGCTTTCTTT. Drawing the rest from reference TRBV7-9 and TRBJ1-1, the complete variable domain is DTGVSQNPRHKITKRGQNVTFRCDPISEHNRLYWYRQTLGQGPEFLTYFQNEAQLEKSRLLSDRFSAERPKGSFSTLEIQRTEQGDSAMYLCASSLARGFNTEAFFGQGTRLTVV.

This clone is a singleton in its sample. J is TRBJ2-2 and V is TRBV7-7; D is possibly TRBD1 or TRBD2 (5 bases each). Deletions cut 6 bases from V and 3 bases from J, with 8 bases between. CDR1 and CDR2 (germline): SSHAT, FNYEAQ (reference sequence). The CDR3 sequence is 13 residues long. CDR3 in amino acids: CASRRDHTGELFF. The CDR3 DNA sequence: TGTGCCAGCAGGAGGGACCACACCGGGGAGCTGTTTTTT.

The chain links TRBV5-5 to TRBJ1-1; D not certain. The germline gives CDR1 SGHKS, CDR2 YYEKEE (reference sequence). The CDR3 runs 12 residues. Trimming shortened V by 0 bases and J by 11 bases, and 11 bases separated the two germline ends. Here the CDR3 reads CASSLGLVVAFF. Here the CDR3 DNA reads TGTGCCAGCAGCTTGGGGTTGGTGGTGGCTTTCTTT.